This is a list of T cell receptor beta chains from one sample in a study of early T cells in non-severe SARS-CoV-2 infection. Each CDR3 protein gets one entry after TCRdb re-called the 5' RACE reads with MiXCR. The sample shows around 70,000 distinct CDR3 sequences, around 8.7% of them seen only once. Source material: whole blood. The source of these receptors is an adult who was a healthcare worker with PCR-confirmed SARS-CoV-2 infection or an uninfected control (not recorded which). Each CDR3 is given with its conserved first and last residue. The order of the fields is J gene, clone size, V gene, D gene, CDR3 protein, CDR3 DNA. D genes are given only for firm matches. Size is omitted from some rows. Given values are once, few, many or a class for expanded clones.

j_call: TRBJ1-2
clone_size: few
v_call: TRBV6-2/TRBV6-3
d_call: TRBD1
cdr3_aa: CASRVTGGDGYTF
cdr3_nt: TGTGCCAGCAGGGTGACAGGGGGCGATGGCTACACCTTC

j_call: TRBJ2-3
clone_size: .
v_call: TRBV10-3
d_call: .
cdr3_aa: CAISEKEEADTQYF
cdr3_nt: TGTGCCATCAGTGAGAAGGAGGAGGCAGATACGCAGTATTTT

j_call: TRBJ1-5
clone_size: few
v_call: TRBV6-1
d_call: .
cdr3_aa: CASSSSGSNNQPQHF
cdr3_nt: TGTGCCAGCAGTTCCTCGGGATCAAACAATCAGCCCCAGCATTTT

j_call: TRBJ2-7
clone_size: many
v_call: TRBV27
d_call: .
cdr3_aa: CASIPTLGLETYEQYF
cdr3_nt: TGTGCCAGCATCCCAACGCTGGGCCTGGAAACCTACGAGCAGTACTTC

j_call: TRBJ2-1
clone_size: .
v_call: TRBV28
d_call: .
cdr3_aa: CASSLYGAPINEQFF
cdr3_nt: TGTGCCAGCAGTTTATACGGAGCCCCGATCAATGAGCAGTTCTTC

j_call: TRBJ1-1
clone_size: few
v_call: TRBV18
d_call: .
cdr3_aa: CASSPQGGFDTEAFF
cdr3_nt: TGTGCCAGCTCACCACAGGGGGGTTTCGACACTGAAGCTTTCTTT

j_call: TRBJ1-2
clone_size: few
v_call: TRBV11-2
d_call: TRBD1
cdr3_aa: CASSTLTGGYGYTF
cdr3_nt: TGTGCCAGCAGCACCTTAACAGGGGGCTATGGCTACACCTTC

j_call: TRBJ2-1
clone_size: few
v_call: TRBV29-1
d_call: TRBD1
cdr3_aa: CSVSRDSLSYNEQFF
cdr3_nt: TGCAGCGTCTCCCGGGACAGCCTCTCCTACAATGAGCAGTTCTTC

j_call: TRBJ2-4
clone_size: many
v_call: TRBV7-2
d_call: .
cdr3_aa: CASSLQTNIQYF
cdr3_nt: TGTGCCAGCAGCTTGCAAACCAACATTCAGTACTTC

j_call: TRBJ2-7
clone_size: .
v_call: TRBV11-3
d_call: .
cdr3_aa: CASSETTNTGSEQYF
cdr3_nt: TGTGCCAGCAGCGAAACTACGAACACAGGGTCTGAGCAGTACTTC

j_call: TRBJ2-5
clone_size: few
v_call: TRBV4-2
d_call: TRBD2
cdr3_aa: CASSPSSGQQETQYF
cdr3_nt: TGTGCCAGCAGCCCCTCTAGCGGGCAACAAGAGACCCAGTACTTC

j_call: TRBJ2-3
clone_size: .
v_call: TRBV11-3
d_call: .
cdr3_aa: CASSLVGGPTDTQYF
cdr3_nt: TGTGCCAGCAGCTTAGTGGGGGGACCCACAGATACGCAGTATTTT

j_call: TRBJ2-7
clone_size: many
v_call: TRBV4-2
d_call: .
cdr3_aa: CASSQAANSYEQYF
cdr3_nt: TGTGCCAGCAGCCAGGCAGCGAACTCCTACGAGCAGTACTTC

j_call: TRBJ2-3
clone_size: few
v_call: TRBV6-5
d_call: .
cdr3_aa: CASSYSGDTQYF
cdr3_nt: TGTGCCAGCAGTTACTCTGGGGATACGCAGTATTTT

j_call: TRBJ2-5
clone_size: .
v_call: TRBV10-3
d_call: .
cdr3_aa: CAISESGRKETQYF
cdr3_nt: TGTGCCATCAGTGAGTCGGGACGGAAAGAGACCCAGTACTTC

j_call: TRBJ2-3
clone_size: many
v_call: TRBV19
d_call: .
cdr3_aa: CASSRGLSRTDTQYF
cdr3_nt: TGTGCCAGTAGTAGGGGACTTTCTCGCACAGATACGCAGTATTTT

j_call: TRBJ1-4
clone_size: .
v_call: TRBV3-1
d_call: .
cdr3_aa: CASAAGGRKEKLFF
cdr3_nt: TGTGCCAGCGCCGCTGGGGGAAGGAAAGAAAAACTGTTTTTT

j_call: TRBJ1-5
clone_size: few
v_call: TRBV2
d_call: .
cdr3_aa: CASGTGIDQPQHF
cdr3_nt: TGTGCCAGCGGAACGGGGATCGATCAGCCCCAGCATTTT

j_call: TRBJ2-6
clone_size: .
v_call: TRBV11-2
d_call: .
cdr3_aa: CASLTLANVLTF
cdr3_nt: TGTGCCAGTCTTACCTTGGCCAACGTCCTGACTTTC

j_call: TRBJ1-1
clone_size: .
v_call: TRBV19
d_call: .
cdr3_aa: CASSIGNRVMNTEAFF
cdr3_nt: TGTGCCAGTAGTATAGGCAATCGGGTGATGAACACTGAAGCTTTCTTT

j_call: TRBJ1-4
clone_size: many
v_call: TRBV7-9
d_call: .
cdr3_aa: CASSFYNEKLFF
cdr3_nt: TGTGCCAGCAGCTTTTATAATGAAAAACTGTTTTTT

j_call: TRBJ2-7
clone_size: .
v_call: TRBV11-2
d_call: TRBD2
cdr3_aa: CASSGGTSGAYEQYF
cdr3_nt: TGTGCCAGCAGCGGGGGGACTAGCGGAGCCTACGAGCAGTACTTC

j_call: TRBJ2-3
clone_size: few
v_call: TRBV12-3/TRBV12-4
d_call: TRBD2
cdr3_aa: CARDIAGSWADTQYF
cdr3_nt: TGTGCCAGAGATATAGCGGGGAGTTGGGCAGATACGCAGTATTTT

j_call: TRBJ2-1
clone_size: many
v_call: TRBV20-1
d_call: TRBD2
cdr3_aa: CSARAGGDEQFF
cdr3_nt: TGCAGTGCTAGAGCCGGGGGGGATGAGCAGTTCTTC

j_call: TRBJ2-5
clone_size: .
v_call: TRBV7-2
d_call: .
cdr3_aa: CASSLARAQETQYF
cdr3_nt: TGTGCCAGCAGCTTGGCTAGGGCCCAAGAGACCCAGTACTTC